This T cell receptor (beta chain) was identified in a study of blood T cell repertoires in COVID-19. In the study overall: Material from acute and convalescent COVID-19 was sourced from the United States, Italy and Spain.

Per the authors' pipeline: Reference gene primer amplification in the assay estimated nucleated cell counts. TCRdb's table, derived via immunoSEQ multiplex PCR, lists solely in-frame clones and lacks some. That table supplies the V and J calls and clone size; D and trimming were determined from the DNA. The data show 140,000 to 150,000 clones, roughly 84% seen once. V gave up 7 bases and J gave up 5 bases; unmatched junction bases: 6. Germline V gives CDR1 SGDLS, CDR2 YYNGEE. This CDR3 comprises 12 residues. Sequenced: peripheral blood. The chain employs TRBV9 and TRBJ2-7, with 7 nucleotides matching TRBD1. This TCR was recovered from a human donor in a cohort sampled during active COVID-19. CDR3 coding DNA: TGTGCCAGCGCGGCAGGGGGAAACGAGCAGTACTTC. The encoded protein is CASAAGGNEQYF.